The 32 T cell receptor beta chains reported below all come from one sample, sequenced in a study of molecular identifiers for immune sequencing clone quantification. TCRdb redid the calling of the PCR reads with MiXCR, one entry per CDR3 protein. This table holds about 86,000 distinct CDR3 sequences, approximately 23% found once. The specimen sequenced was naive CD8+ T cells from blood, with Jurkat cell RNA spiked in. Subset here: FACS-sorted CD8+CD4-CCR7+CD45RA+ naive T cells. These receptors were taken from a human donor in good health. Some libraries in this study had Jurkat cell RNA spiked in.

This clonotype was detected a few times. V usage is TRBV12-3 or TRBV12-4 and J usage is TRBJ1-2; TRBD1 might be the D (5 bases). The CDR3 has 14 amino acids. The ends were cut back, 1 base at V and 1 base at J, with 7 bases in the middle. CDR3 residues: CASSLGTHNYGYTF. The CDR3 bases are TGTGCCAGCAGTTTAGGGACACATAACTATGGCTACACCTTC.

For this clonotype: This sequence may be a read error, since a much larger clone differs from it by one base. This chain uses TRBV20-1 with TRBJ2-2, with D perhaps matching TRBD1 (6 bases). Germline loops: CDR1 DFQATT, CDR2 SNEGSKA (reference sequence). V lost 0 bases to trimming and J lost 0 bases, with 11 bases between them. The CDR3 covers 16 residues. CDR3 in DNA: TGCAGTGCTAGAGAAACGACAGGATCGAACACCGGGGAGCTGTTTTTT. Translated: CSARETTGSNTGELFF.

Comment on this clonotype: This may be a read error: a much more frequent sequence differs by one nucleotide. J is TRBJ2-3 and V is TRBV10-3, with D uncertain. CDR3 length: 15 amino acids. The germline V gene has CDR1 ENHRY and CDR2 SYGVKD. Between the trimmed V and J ends, which lost 0 bases and 5 bases, there was a span of 12 bases. CDR3 nucleotide sequence: TGTGCCATCAGTGAGTCGGCAGTGAGCCTAGATACGCAGTATTTT. It yields the protein CAISESAVSLDTQYF.

This clonotype was found many times. The chain couples TRBV29-1 to TRBJ2-5, with D possibly being TRBD2 (5 bases). The length of the CDR3 is 14 residues. CDR1 and CDR2 (germline): SQVTM, ANQGSEA. V gave up 0 bases and J gave up 5 bases, with 13 bases separating them. The CDR3 here is CSVEDLMDSETQYF. Here the CDR3 DNA reads TGCAGCGTTGAAGATCTTATGGACTCCGAGACCCAGTACTTC.

This clonotype was detected ten times or more. The V gene is TRBV5-4, the J gene TRBJ2-5; unclear D gene. Germline CDR1 is SGHNT and CDR2 is YYREEE (reference sequence). Trimming stripped 0 bases from V and 5 bases from J, with 11 bases between. The length of the CDR3 is 14 residues. The CDR3 sequence is CASSLGLAPETQYF. The CDR3, as DNA: TGTGCCAGCAGCTTGGGCCTGGCCCCTGAGACCCAGTACTTC.

This clonotype was seen more than once but under ten times. This sequence joins TRBV9 and TRBJ2-2; weak D call: TRBD2 (6 bases). The CDR3 runs to 19 residues. V shed 4 bases and J shed 0 bases, with 22 bases lying between them. The V gene's germline CDR1 is SGDLS and CDR2 YYNGEE. CDR3 coding DNA: TGTGCCAGCAGCCCCACGGGACTGCCGGTTATTTCGAACACCGGGGAGCTGTTTTTT. The encoded protein is CASSPTGLPVISNTGELFF.

This clonotype was seen a handful of times. This chain connects TRBV7-9 to TRBJ2-5; D remains unclear. V was clipped by 7 bases and J by 2 bases, with 17 bases between them. In germline, CDR1 is SEHNR, CDR2 FQNEAQ (reference sequence). The CDR3 totals 15 residues. The DNA of the CDR3 is TGTGCCAGCACCCCCCATCGAGTCGGACAAGAGACCCAGTACTTC. Translated, it gives CASTPHRVGQETQYF.

This clonotype was picked up a small number of times. The gene calls are TRBV12-3 or TRBV12-4 and TRBJ2-1; D not certain. V was clipped by 11 bases and J by 0 bases, with 17 bases between them. This CDR3 spans 15 amino acids. CDR3 nucleotides: TGTGCCGGACGTGAGACGCCAGACTCCTACAATGAGCAGTTCTTC. It yields the protein CAGRETPDSYNEQFF.

This clonotype was detected ten times or more. The gene calls are TRBV6-5 and TRBJ2-5; TRBD1 agrees at 9 bases. The CDR3 is made up of 16 amino acids. In germline, CDR1 is MNHEY, CDR2 SVGAGI. Trimming removed 6 bases from V and 2 bases from J; junction bases left unmatched: 10. The CDR3 loop is CASSKRGDRAQETQYF. DNA for the CDR3: TGTGCCAGCAGCAAGAGGGGGGACAGGGCGCAAGAGACCCAGTACTTC.

Note on this clonotype: This may stem from a read error, because a much larger clone lies one nucleotide away. The CDR3 protein is CSVEWLAGSTDTQCF. The CDR3 DNA reads TGCAGCGTTGAGTGGCTAGCGGGCAGCACAGATACGCAGTGTTTT. The chain couples TRBV29-1 to TRBJ2-3; 8 nucleotides line up with TRBD2. Germline V gene lookup returns CDR1 SQVTM and CDR2 ANQGSEA. CDR3 length equals 15 residues.

This clonotype showed up just a few times. The rearrangement uses TRBV7-9 and TRBJ2-5; the D call may be TRBD1 or TRBD2 (7 bases each). V dropped 5 bases and J dropped 1 base, with 17 bases sitting between them. Germline V gives CDR1 SEHNR, CDR2 FQNEAQ (reference sequence). The CDR3 covers 16 residues. CDR3 coding DNA: TGTGCCAGCAGCCAAAGGGAGGGGGCCGGCCAAGAGACCCAGTACTTC. As protein: CASSQREGAGQETQYF.

The rearrangement uses TRBV6-5 and TRBJ2-5, with D possibly being TRBD1 (6 bases). This CDR3 is 13 amino acids long. Trimming took 3 bases from V and 3 from J, leaving 8 bases between them. Looked up from germline, CDR1 is MNHEY and CDR2 is SVGAGI. The CDR3 nucleotides read TGTGCCAGCAGTTATTACAGGGAAGAGACCCAGTACTTC. Protein product: CASSYYREETQYF.

This clonotype was seen at least ten times. The genes are TRBV9 and TRBJ2-3; the D is unclear. Trimming took 4 bases from V and 2 from J, leaving 17 bases between them. This CDR3 contains 16 residues. Germline V CDR1 and CDR2: SGDLS, YYNGEE. The chain's CDR3 is CASSPPYGGDTDTQYF. CDR3 sequence (DNA): TGTGCCAGCAGCCCCCCCTATGGCGGCGACACAGATACGCAGTATTTT.

Many counts were recorded for this clonotype. The chain uses TRBV3-1 and TRBJ2-2, with 7 bases aligning to TRBD1. This CDR3 has 16 amino acids. Germline lookup yields CDR1 LGHDT and CDR2 YNNKEL (reference sequence). J lost 5 bases, V lost 5 bases, and 11 bases had no gene match. CDR3: CASSIKTGRLTGELFF. In DNA form, the CDR3 reads TGTGCCAGCAGCATAAAGACAGGGCGGCTGACCGGGGAGCTGTTTTTT.

The V gene is TRBV28, the J gene TRBJ2-7; TRBD2 agrees at 8 bases. V lost 4 bases to trimming and J lost 5 bases; unmatched junction nucleotides: 7. The CDR3 length is 14 residues. Germline V CDR1 and CDR2: MDHEN, SYDVKM. The CDR3 DNA reads as TGTGCCAGCAGTTCACCGGGACTAGGGGACGAGCAGTACTTC. This gives the protein CASSSPGLGDEQYF.

This clonotype turned up a few times. The V gene is TRBV29-1, the J gene TRBJ2-4; a possible D gene is TRBD1 (6 bases). Between the trimmed V and J ends, which lost 5 bases and 8 bases, there was a span of 13 bases. The CDR3 has 12 residues. Germline assignment: CDR1 SQVTM and CDR2 ANQGSEA. The CDR3 loop reads CSVCRGRDIQYF. The CDR3, as DNA: TGCAGCGTTTGCAGGGGACGGGACATTCAGTACTTC.

As for this clonotype: This may be a read error: a much more frequent sequence differs by one nucleotide. V usage is TRBV6-2 or TRBV6-3 and J usage is TRBJ2-7; no clear D gene. The CDR3 loop spans 12 amino acids. Germline CDR1 reads MNHEY; CDR2 reads SVGEGT. CDR3 residues: CASSYSSYEHYF. CDR3 bases: TGTGCCAGCAGTTACAGCTCCTACGAGCACTACTTC.

This clonotype was seen at least ten times. J is TRBJ1-5 and V is TRBV3-1; TRBD1 aligns across 8 bases. Per the germline V gene, CDR1 is LGHDT and CDR2 is YNNKEL (reference sequence). The CDR3 has 14 residues. Trimming removed 2 bases from V and 5 bases from J; junction bases left unmatched: 2. CDR3 sequence (DNA): TGTGCCAGCAGCCAAACAGGGGGAGATCAGCCCCAGCATTTT. It translates to CASSQTGGDQPQHF.

This clonotype was counted only a few times. The V call is TRBV6-1, the J call TRBJ2-5; no clear D. Trimming removed 4 bases from V and 7 bases from J, with 22 bases in between. Germline V CDR1 and CDR2: MNHNS, SASEGT. This CDR3 spans 16 amino acids. This CDR3 reads CASSGTAQSARGTQYF. CDR3 DNA sequence: TGTGCCAGCAGTGGGACCGCGCAGTCAGCCCGTGGGACCCAGTACTTC.

This clonotype was recorded at least ten times. The chain uses TRBV20-1 and TRBJ2-5; weak D call: TRBD2 (6 bases). Germline CDR1 DFQATT, CDR2 SNEGSKA (reference sequence). V lost 6 bases and J 1 base, leaving 18 bases between the germline ends. CDR3 length: 15 amino acids. The CDR3 DNA reads as TGCAGTGCACGGGGGTACAGCGTCCTCCAAGAGACCCAGTACTTC. Encoded protein: CSARGYSVLQETQYF.

This clonotype turned up a few times. The V and J genes are TRBV12-3 or TRBV12-4 and TRBJ2-5; D uncertain. CDR3 length: 15 amino acids. Trimming stripped 6 bases from V and 2 bases from J, with 16 bases between. The CDR3 loop is CASSPKYQRQETQYF. CDR3 bases: TGTGCCAGCAGCCCAAAGTACCAGAGACAAGAGACCCAGTACTTC.

This clonotype appeared many times. CDR3 DNA sequence: TGTGCCAGCAGCTTAGAGGGCGGGGGAAGCACAGATACGCAGTATTTT. Amino acid sequence: CASSLEGGGSTDTQYF. V usage is TRBV7-2 and J usage is TRBJ2-3, with TRBD2 identical over 7 bases. The CDR3 is made up of 16 amino acids. Germline V gene lookup returns CDR1 SGHTA and CDR2 FQGNSA. V dropped 1 base and J dropped 0; count of bases not matched to a gene: 4.

About this clonotype itself: A much more abundant neighbour one base away suggests this may be a read error. This CDR3 is missing its conserved last phenylalanine or tryptophan, likely due to a read error. The J gene is TRBJ1-1, the V gene TRBV3-1, with a possible D match to TRBD1 (6 bases). Trimming cost V 0 bases and J 4 bases, with 12 bases left between them. Germline loops: CDR1 LGHDT, CDR2 YNNKEL (reference sequence). CDR3 length equals 15 residues. CDR3 sequence (DNA): TGTGCCAGCAGCCAAGATCTGGGGGCGAGCACTGAAGCTTTCTCT. Its translation is CASSQDLGASTEAFS.

This clonotype was recorded once. The junction and the germline gene differ at one end; a read error may be behind it. The chain recombines TRBV19 with TRBJ1-1; D call uncertain. The CDR3 has 14 amino acids. The germline V gene has CDR1 LNHDA and CDR2 SQIVND (reference sequence). The CDR3 coding sequence is TGTGCCAGTAGCACTGGACTCTCGAACACTGAAGCTCTCTTT. Amino acid sequence: CASSTGLSNTEALF. The entire variable domain, with the rest obtained from reference TRBV19 and TRBJ1-1, is as follows: DGGITQSPKYLFRKEGQNVTLSCEQNLNHDAMYWYRQDPGQGLRLIYYSQIVNDFQKGDIAEGYSVSREKKESFPLTVTSAQKNPTAFYLCASSTGLSNTEALFGQGTRLTVV.

With regard to this clonotype: The junction and the germline gene differ at one end; a read error may be behind it. The rearrangement links TRBV18 to TRBJ2-3; the match to TRBD2 covers 15 bases. The CDR3 extends over 19 amino acids. Germline CDR1 and CDR2: KGHSH and LQKENI. CDR3 DNA: TGTGCCAGCTCCTGGACCGGGACTAGCGGGAGGTCCCTCACAGATACGCAGAATTTT. Translation gives CASSWTGTSGRSLTDTQNF. The full variable domain, its missing parts supplied by reference TRBV18 and TRBJ2-3, is NAGVMQNPRHLVRRRGQEARLRCSPMKGHSHVYWYRQLPEEGLKFMVYLQKENIIDESGMPKERFSAEFPKEGPSILRIQQVVRGDSAAYFCASSWTGTSGRSLTDTQNFGPGTRLTVL.

The CDR3 bases are TGTGCCAGCAGGCCCAACGGACAGGGGGCTTATGGCTACACCTTC. Encoded protein: CASRPNGQGAYGYTF. This chain joins TRBV6-2 or TRBV6-3 and TRBJ1-2, with TRBD1 matching 11 bases. Germline V gene lookup returns CDR1 MNHEY and CDR2 SVGEGT. This CDR3 has 15 residues. The ends lost 6 bases at V and 5 bases at J; junction bases unmatched: 8.

This rearrangement joins TRBV11-2 to TRBJ2-1; D tentatively reads TRBD1 or TRBD2 (5 bases each). The CDR3 has 15 residues. Germline CDR1 SGHAT, CDR2 FQNNGV. V dropped 1 base and J dropped 9 bases, with 16 bases sitting between them. The CDR3 DNA is TGTGCCAGCAGCTTAGTCGGGACCCTCGGGGTTGAGCAGTTCTTC. It encodes CASSLVGTLGVEQFF.

In this sample, this clonotype turned up a few times. The gene calls are TRBV12-3 or TRBV12-4 and TRBJ2-5, with TRBD2 identical over 10 bases. The CDR3 totals 13 residues. Trimming removed 11 bases from V and 5 bases from J; junction bases left unmatched: 8. The CDR3 nucleotides are TGTGCCTCTCAGCGGGAGGGCCGGGAGACCCAGTACTTC. Translating it yields CASQREGRETQYF.

This clonotype occurred many times. The V call is TRBV6-6, the J call TRBJ2-7; 10 bases are a match to TRBD2. The V and J ends lost 6 bases and 3 bases, in that order; junction bases with no gene match: 5. This CDR3 has 14 residues. CDR1 is MNHNY and CDR2 is SVGAGI in the germline V gene (reference sequence). The DNA for the CDR3 is TGTGCCAGCAGGGGGACTAGCGCGATCTACGAGCAGTACTTC. Its translation is CASRGTSAIYEQYF.

This sequence joins TRBV6-2 or TRBV6-3 and TRBJ1-2, with 7 bases matching TRBD1. Trimming took 2 bases from V and 2 from J; bases not matched to a gene: 2. The CDR3 contains 14 residues. Germline V gives CDR1 MNHEY, CDR2 SVGEGT. In DNA form, the CDR3 reads TGTGCCAGCAGTTACCTGACAGGGAACTATGGCTACACCTTC. The encoded protein is CASSYLTGNYGYTF.

Remarks on this clonotype: A much larger clone lies a single base off, so this may be a read error. V usage is TRBV12-3 or TRBV12-4 and J usage is TRBJ1-4, with D maybe TRBD1 (5 bases). The CDR3 length is 13 residues. Trimming removed 1 base from V and 15 bases from J, with 15 bases in between. The CDR3 coding sequence is TGTGCCAGCAGTTTAGGGGCAAGGGCAGGGATGTTTTTT. It is translated as CASSLGARAGMFF.

The rearrangement joins TRBV7-9 to TRBJ1-4, with a tentative D call TRBD1 (6 bases). This CDR3 has 19 residues. Germline V gene data show CDR1 as SEHNR and CDR2 as FQNEAQ (reference sequence). Trimming stripped 6 bases from V and 3 bases from J, with 26 bases between. Here the CDR3 reads CASRLGGSGEASPNEKLFF. CDR3 coding DNA: TGTGCCAGCAGGCTAGGGGGATCAGGTGAGGCTTCGCCTAATGAAAAACTGTTTTTT.